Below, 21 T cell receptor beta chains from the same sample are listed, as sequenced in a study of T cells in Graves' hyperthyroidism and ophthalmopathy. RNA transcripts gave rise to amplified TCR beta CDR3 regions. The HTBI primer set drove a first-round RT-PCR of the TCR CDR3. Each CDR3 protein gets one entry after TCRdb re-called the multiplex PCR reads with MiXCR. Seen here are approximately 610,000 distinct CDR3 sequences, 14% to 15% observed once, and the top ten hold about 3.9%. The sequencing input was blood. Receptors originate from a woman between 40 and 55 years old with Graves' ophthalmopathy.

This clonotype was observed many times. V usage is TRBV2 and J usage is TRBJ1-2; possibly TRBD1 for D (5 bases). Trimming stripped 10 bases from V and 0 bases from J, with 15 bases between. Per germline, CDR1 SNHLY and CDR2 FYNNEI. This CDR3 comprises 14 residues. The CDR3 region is CATSSTVANYGYTF. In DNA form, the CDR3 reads TGTGCCACCTCTTCGACAGTTGCTAACTATGGCTACACCTTC.

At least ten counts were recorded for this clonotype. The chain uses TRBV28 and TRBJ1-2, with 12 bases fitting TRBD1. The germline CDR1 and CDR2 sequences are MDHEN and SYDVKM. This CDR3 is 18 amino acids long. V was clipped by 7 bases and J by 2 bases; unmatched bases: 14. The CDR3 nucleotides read TGTGCCAGCACCCTAGGGGGGGACAGGGGGCTCCGGAACTATGGCTACACCTTC. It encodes CASTLGGDRGLRNYGYTF.

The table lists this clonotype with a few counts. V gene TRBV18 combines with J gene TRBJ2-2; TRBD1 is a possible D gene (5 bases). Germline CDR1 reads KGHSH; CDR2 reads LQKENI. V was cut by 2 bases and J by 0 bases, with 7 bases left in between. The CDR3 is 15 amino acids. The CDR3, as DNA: TGTGCCAGCTCACCAATCAGGGCGAACACCGGGGAGCTGTTTTTT. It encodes CASSPIRANTGELFF.

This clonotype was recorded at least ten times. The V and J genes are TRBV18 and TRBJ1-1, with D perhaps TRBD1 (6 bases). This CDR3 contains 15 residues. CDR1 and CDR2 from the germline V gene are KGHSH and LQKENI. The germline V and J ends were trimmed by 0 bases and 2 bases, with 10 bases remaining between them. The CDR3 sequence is CASSPPEGGNTEAFF. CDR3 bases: TGTGCCAGCTCACCACCGGAGGGGGGTAACACTGAAGCTTTCTTT.

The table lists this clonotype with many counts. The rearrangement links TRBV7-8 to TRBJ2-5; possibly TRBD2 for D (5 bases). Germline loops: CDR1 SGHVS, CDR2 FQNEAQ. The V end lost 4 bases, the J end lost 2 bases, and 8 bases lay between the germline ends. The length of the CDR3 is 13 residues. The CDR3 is CASSSRRQETQYF. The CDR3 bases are TGTGCCAGCAGCTCTCGGAGGCAAGAGACCCAGTACTTC.

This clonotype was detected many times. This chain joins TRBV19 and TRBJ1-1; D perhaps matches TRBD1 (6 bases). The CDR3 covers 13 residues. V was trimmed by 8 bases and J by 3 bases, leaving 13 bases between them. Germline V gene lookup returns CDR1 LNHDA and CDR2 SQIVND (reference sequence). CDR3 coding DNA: TGTGCCAGTCGCCGGGACACCTACACTGAAGCTTTCTTT. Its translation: CASRRDTYTEAFF.

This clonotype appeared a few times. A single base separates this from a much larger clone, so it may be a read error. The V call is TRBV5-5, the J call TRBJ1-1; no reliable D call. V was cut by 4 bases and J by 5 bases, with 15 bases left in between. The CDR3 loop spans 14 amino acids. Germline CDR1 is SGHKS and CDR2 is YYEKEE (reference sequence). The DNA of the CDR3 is TGTGCCAGCAGCATGTGGGGAGGTAGGACTGAAGCTTTCTTT. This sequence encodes CASSMWGGRTEAFF.

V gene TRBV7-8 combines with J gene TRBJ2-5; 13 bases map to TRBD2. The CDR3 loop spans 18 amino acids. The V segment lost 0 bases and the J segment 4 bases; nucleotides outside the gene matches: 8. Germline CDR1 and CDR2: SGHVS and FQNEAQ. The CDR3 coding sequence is TGTGCCAGCAGCTTAGCGCAACTAGCGGGGGGGCGAGGAGAGACCCAGTACTTC. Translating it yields CASSLAQLAGGRGETQYF.

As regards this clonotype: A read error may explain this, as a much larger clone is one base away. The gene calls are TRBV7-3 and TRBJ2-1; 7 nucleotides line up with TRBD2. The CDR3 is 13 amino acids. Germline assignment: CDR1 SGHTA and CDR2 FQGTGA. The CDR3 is CVSSLRRRRERFF. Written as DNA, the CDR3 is TGTGTCAGCAGCTTAAGGCGACGGCGGGAGCGGTTCTTC.

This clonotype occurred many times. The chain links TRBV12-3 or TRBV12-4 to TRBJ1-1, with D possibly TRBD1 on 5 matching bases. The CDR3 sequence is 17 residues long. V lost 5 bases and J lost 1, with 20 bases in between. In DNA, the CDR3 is TGTGCCAGCAGTACTAGGTCCGCCAGGGCAAAGAACACTGAAGCTTTCTTT. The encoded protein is CASSTRSARAKNTEAFF.

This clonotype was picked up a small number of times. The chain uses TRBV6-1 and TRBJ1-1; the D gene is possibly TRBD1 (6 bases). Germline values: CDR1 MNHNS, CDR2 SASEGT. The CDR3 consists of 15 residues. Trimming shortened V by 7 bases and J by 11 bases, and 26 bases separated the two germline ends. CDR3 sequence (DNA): TGTGCCAGCACCCTCCTATTCTCAAGGCAGGGACACGCTTTCTTT. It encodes CASTLLFSRQGHAFF.

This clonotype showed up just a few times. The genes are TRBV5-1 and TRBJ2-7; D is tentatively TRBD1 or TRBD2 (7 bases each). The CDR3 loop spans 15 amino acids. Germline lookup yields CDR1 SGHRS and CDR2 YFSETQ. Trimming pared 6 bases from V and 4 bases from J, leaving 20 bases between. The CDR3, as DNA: TGCGCCAGCAAGGGTAGGGGAGGGGGCCGGTACGAGCAGTACTTC. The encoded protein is CASKGRGGGRYEQYF.

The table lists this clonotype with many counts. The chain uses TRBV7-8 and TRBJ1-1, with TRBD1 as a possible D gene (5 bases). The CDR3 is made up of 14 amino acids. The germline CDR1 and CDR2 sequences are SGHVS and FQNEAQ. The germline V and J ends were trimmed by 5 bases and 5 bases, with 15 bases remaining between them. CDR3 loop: CASSVHAGATEAFF. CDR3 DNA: TGTGCCAGCAGCGTACACGCTGGGGCAACTGAAGCTTTCTTT.

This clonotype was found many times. Here the CDR3 reads CASSIRTGGFGGELFF. DNA for the CDR3: TGTGCCAGTAGTATCAGGACAGGGGGCTTTGGCGGGGAGCTGTTTTTT. The chain uses TRBV19 and TRBJ2-2; 11 bases are a match to TRBD1. The junction had 7 bases not matched to a gene; V was cut back by 3 bases and J by 7 bases. The CDR3 spans 16 residues. CDR1 and CDR2 from the germline V gene are LNHDA and SQIVND (reference sequence). Full variable domain (remainder filled in from reference TRBV19 and TRBJ2-2): DGGITQSPKYLFRKEGQNVTLSCEQNLNHDAMYWYRQDPGQGLRLIYYSQIVNDFQKGDIAEGYSVSREKKESFPLTVTSAQKNPTAFYLCASSIRTGGFGGELFFGEGSRLTVL.

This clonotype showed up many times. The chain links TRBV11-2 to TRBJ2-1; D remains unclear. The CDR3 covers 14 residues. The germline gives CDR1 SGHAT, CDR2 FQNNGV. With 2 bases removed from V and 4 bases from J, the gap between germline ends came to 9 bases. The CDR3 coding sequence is TGTGCCAGCAGCTTAATGGCAGATTACAATGAGCAGTTCTTC. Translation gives CASSLMADYNEQFF.

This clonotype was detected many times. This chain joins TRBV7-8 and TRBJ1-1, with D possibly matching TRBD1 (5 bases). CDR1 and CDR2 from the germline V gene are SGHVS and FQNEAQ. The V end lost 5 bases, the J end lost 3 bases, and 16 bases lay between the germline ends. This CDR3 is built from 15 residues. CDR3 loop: CASSGGHPSDTEAFF. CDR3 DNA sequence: TGTGCCAGCAGCGGAGGACATCCCTCGGACACTGAAGCTTTCTTT. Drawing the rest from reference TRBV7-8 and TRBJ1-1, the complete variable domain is GAGVSQSPRYKVAKRGQDVALRCDPISGHVSLFWYQQALGQGPEFLTYFQNEAQLDKSGLPSDRFFAERPEGSVSTLKIQRTQQEDSAVYLCASSGGHPSDTEAFFGQGTRLTVV.

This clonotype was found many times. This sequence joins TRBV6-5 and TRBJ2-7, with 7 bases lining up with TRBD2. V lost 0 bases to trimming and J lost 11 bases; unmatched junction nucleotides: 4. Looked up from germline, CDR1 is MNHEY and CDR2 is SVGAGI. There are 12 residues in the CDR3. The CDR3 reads CASSYSAGREYF. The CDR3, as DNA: TGTGCCAGCAGTTACTCTGCGGGGAGGGAGTACTTC.

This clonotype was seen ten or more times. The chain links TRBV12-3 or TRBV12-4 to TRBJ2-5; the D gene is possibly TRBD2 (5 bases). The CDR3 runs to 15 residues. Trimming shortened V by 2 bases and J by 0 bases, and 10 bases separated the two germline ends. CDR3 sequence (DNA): TGTGCCAGCAGTTTACGAGGGAGCGACCAAGAGACCCAGTACTTC. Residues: CASSLRGSDQETQYF.

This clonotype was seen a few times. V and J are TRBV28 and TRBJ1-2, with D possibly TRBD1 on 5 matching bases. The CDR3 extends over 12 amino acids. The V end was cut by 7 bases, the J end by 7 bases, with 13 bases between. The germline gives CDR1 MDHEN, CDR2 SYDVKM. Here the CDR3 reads CASTSQGGGYTF. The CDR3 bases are TGTGCCAGCACCTCGCAGGGCGGTGGCTACACCTTC.

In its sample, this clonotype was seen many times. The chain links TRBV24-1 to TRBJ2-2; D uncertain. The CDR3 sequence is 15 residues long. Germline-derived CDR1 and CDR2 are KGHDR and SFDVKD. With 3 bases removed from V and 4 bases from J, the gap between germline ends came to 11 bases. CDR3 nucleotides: TGTGCCACCAGTGATCCACAGAGCTTCACCGGGGAGCTGTTTTTT. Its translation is CATSDPQSFTGELFF.

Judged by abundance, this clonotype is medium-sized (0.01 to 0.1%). The CDR3 sequence is CASSWGTDSNQPQHF. Written as DNA, the CDR3 is TGTGCCAGCAGCTGGGGGACGGATAGCAATCAGCCCCAGCATTTT. The V call is TRBV6-2 or TRBV6-3, the J call TRBJ1-5, with D maybe TRBD1 (5 bases). Germline values: CDR1 MNHEY, CDR2 SVGEGT. CDR3 length equals 15 residues. The V gene lost 6 bases and the J gene lost 0 bases, with 12 bases spanning the gap.